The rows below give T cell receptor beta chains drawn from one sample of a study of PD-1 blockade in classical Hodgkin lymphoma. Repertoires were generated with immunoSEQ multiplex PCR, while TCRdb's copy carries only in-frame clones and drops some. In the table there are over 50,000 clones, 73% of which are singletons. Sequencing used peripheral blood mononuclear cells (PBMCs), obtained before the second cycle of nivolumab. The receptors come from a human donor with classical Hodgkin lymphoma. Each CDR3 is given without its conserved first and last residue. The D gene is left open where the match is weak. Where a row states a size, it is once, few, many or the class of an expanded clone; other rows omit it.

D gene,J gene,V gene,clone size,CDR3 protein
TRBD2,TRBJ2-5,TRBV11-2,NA,ASSFPLLAGAETQY
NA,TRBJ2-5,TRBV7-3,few,ASSYFPLEETQY
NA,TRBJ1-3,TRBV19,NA,ASSDSGGSAGNTIY
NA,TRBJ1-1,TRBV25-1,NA,ASSEWSRPTEAF
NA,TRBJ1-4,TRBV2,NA,ASKNLDAKLF
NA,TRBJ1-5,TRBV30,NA,AWKGRADQPQH
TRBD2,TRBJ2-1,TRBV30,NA,AWSPWGGLEQF
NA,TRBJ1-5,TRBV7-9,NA,ASSPTEAGNQPQH
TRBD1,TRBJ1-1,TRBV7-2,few,ASSPPTQYRGEAF
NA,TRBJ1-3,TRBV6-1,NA,ASTTYSGNTIY